What follows are 5 T cell receptor beta chains derived from one specimen sequenced in a study of early T cells in non-severe SARS-CoV-2 infection. TCRdb re-called the 5' RACE reads with MiXCR, one entry per CDR3 protein. The sample has some 87,000 distinct CDR3 sequences; about 12% are singletons. Specimen: whole blood. These receptors were taken from an adult who was a healthcare worker with PCR-confirmed SARS-CoV-2 infection or an uninfected control (not recorded which).

The sample holds many counts of this clonotype. This chain uses TRBV7-9 with TRBJ1-2; no reliable D call. Trimming pared 1 base from V and 7 bases from J, leaving 10 bases between. This CDR3 has 13 residues. The germline CDR1 and CDR2 sequences are SEHNR and FQNEAQ (reference sequence). CDR3 in DNA: TGTGCCAGCAGCTTAGGGGTCCCTACTGGCTACACCTTC. Protein: CASSLGVPTGYTF.

This clonotype occurred many times. The chain has TRBV11-2 and TRBJ1-4; 7 positions agree with TRBD1. Looked up from germline, CDR1 is SGHAT and CDR2 is FQNNGV. The CDR3 is 14 amino acids. Losses at the gene ends were 5 bases for V and 6 bases for J; bases not matched to a gene: 6. CDR3 DNA: TGTGCCAGCAGCCCGACAGGGACCCATGAAAAACTGTTTTTT. It translates to CASSPTGTHEKLFF.

The rearrangement uses TRBV5-8 and TRBJ2-6, with D perhaps TRBD1 (6 bases). The ends were cut back, 5 bases at V and 1 base at J, with 10 bases in the middle. This CDR3 contains 15 residues. The germline V gene has CDR1 SGHTS and CDR2 YDEGEE. CDR3 nucleotides: TGTGCCAGCAGTCAGACAGGTTCTGGGGCCAACGTCCTGACTTTC. Amino acids: CASSQTGSGANVLTF.

CDR3 nucleotides: TGTGCCAGCATTCCTGAGGGCTACGGTGAGCAGTTCTTC. This sequence encodes CASIPEGYGEQFF. The chain recombines TRBV2 with TRBJ2-1; TRBD2 is a possible D gene (5 bases). This CDR3 is 13 amino acids long. Germline V gives CDR1 SNHLY, CDR2 FYNNEI. Trimming took 7 bases from V and 9 from J, leaving 16 bases between them.

This clonotype was seen at least ten times. The chain carries TRBV18 and TRBJ2-6; a weak D match, TRBD1 (6 bases). Germline loops: CDR1 KGHSH, CDR2 LQKENI. Trimming stripped 1 base from V and 2 bases from J, with 6 bases between. This CDR3 spans 15 amino acids. CDR3: CASSPQGAGANVLTF. CDR3 nucleotides: TGTGCCAGCTCACCACAGGGGGCTGGGGCCAACGTCCTGACTTTC.